Sequencing of this T cell receptor beta chain was carried out in a study of cytomegalovirus exposure and HLA in healthy donors. Libraries were prepared by immunoSEQ multiplex PCR; TCRdb keeps only in-frame clonotypes and omits some of them. Counted here are tens of thousands of clones, 85% to 95% occurring once; the ten biggest clones make up about 0.61%. In the case of this clone: Its specificity is not known.

Whole-study results and caveats: Across donors, most TCRs were seen rarely, yet some public ones were widespread. Testing in vitro showed a few CMV-associated chains specific for CMV antigens. Associated with cytomegalovirus, according to the listing, were about 160 TCR beta chains.

The validation cohort, a group of roughly 120 subjects, included the donors and was separate from the approximately 660-subject first cohort. The CDR3 sequence is 14 residues long. CDR1 is MGHRA and CDR2 is YSYEKL in the germline V gene. The trim removed 0 bases at V and 9 bases at J, leaving 5 bases unmatched. The chain recombines TRBV4-1 with TRBJ2-3, with 8 bases matching TRBD2. The sequenced sample consisted of PBMCs. This TCR was recovered from a man between 18 and 29 years old in good health and CMV-seronegative. CDR3 nucleotide sequence: TGCGCCAGCAGCCAAGAACTAGCGGCCCCGACGCAGTATTTT. Residues: CASSQELAAPTQYF.